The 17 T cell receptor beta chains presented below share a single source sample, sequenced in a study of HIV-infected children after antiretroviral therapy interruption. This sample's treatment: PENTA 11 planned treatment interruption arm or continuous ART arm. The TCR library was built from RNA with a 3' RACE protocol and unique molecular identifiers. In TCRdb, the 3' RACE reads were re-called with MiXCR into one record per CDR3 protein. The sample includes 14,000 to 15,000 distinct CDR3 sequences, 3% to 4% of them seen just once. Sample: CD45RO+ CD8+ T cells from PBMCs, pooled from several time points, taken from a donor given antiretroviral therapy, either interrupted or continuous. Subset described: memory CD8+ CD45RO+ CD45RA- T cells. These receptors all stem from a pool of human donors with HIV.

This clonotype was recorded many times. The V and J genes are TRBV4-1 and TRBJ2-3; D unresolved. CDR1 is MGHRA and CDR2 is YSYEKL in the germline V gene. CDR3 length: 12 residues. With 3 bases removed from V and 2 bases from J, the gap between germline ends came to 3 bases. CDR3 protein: CASSQDTDTQYF. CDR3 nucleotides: TGCGCCAGCAGCCAGGACACAGATACGCAGTATTTT.

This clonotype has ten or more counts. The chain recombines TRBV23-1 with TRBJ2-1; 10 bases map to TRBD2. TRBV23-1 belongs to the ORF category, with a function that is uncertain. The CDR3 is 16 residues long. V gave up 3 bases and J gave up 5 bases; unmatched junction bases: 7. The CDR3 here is CASSHDTSGTNNEQFF. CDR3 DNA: TGCGCCAGCAGTCATGATACTAGCGGGACAAACAATGAGCAGTTCTTC.

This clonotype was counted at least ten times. This CDR3 is CASSSPPGGEEKLFF. In DNA, the CDR3 is TGTGCCAGCAGTTCCCCTCCGGGGGGAGAGGAAAAACTGTTTTTT. This chain uses TRBV12-3 or TRBV12-4 with TRBJ1-4, with D perhaps TRBD1 (5 bases). Trimming took 4 bases from V and 8 from J, leaving 17 bases between them. CDR3 size: 15 residues.

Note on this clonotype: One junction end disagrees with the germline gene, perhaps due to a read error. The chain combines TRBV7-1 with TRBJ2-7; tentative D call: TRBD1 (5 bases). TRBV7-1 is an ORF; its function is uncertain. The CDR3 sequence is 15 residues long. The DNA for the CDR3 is TGTGCCAGCAGCTCAAGGGGTACACCTCCCTACGAGCAGTACTTT. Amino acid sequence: CASSSRGTPPYEQYF.

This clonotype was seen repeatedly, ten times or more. CDR3 sequence reads: CAISEPFTGGGSGGRYEQYF. CDR3 DNA sequence: TGTGCCATCAGTGAGCCCTTTACAGGGGGCGGAAGTGGAGGGCGCTACGAGCAGTACTTC. The chain couples TRBV10-3 to TRBJ2-7, with 9 bases matching TRBD1. Losses at the gene ends were 2 bases for V and 3 bases for J; bases not matched to a gene: 20. Germline V CDR1 and CDR2: ENHRY, SYGVKD. The CDR3 is made up of 20 amino acids.

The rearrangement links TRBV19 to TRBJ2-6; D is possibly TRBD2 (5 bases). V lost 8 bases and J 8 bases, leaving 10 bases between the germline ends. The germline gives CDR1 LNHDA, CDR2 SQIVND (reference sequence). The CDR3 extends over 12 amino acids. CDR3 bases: TGTGCCAGTTTGGACTGGACCAACGTCCTGACTTTC. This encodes CASLDWTNVLTF.

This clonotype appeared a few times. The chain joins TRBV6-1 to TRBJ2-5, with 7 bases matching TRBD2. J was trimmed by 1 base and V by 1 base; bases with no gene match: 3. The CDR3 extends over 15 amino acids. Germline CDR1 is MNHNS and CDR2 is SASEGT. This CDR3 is CASSEGAGTQETQYF. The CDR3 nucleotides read TGTGCCAGCAGTGAAGGAGCGGGGACCCAAGAGACCCAGTACTTC.

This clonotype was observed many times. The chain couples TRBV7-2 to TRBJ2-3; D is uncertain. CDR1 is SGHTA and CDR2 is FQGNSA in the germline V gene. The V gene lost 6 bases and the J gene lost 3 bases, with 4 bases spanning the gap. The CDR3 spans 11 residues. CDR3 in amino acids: CASRRTDTQYF. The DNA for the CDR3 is TGTGCCAGCAGGCGGACAGATACGCAGTATTTT.

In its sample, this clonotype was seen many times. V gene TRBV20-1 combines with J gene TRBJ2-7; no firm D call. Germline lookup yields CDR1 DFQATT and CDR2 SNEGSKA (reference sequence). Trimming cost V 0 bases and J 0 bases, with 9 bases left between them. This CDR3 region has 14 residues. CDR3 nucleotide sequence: TGCAGTGCTAGAGAAGGCAGCGACTCCTACGAGCAGTACTTC. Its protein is CSAREGSDSYEQYF.

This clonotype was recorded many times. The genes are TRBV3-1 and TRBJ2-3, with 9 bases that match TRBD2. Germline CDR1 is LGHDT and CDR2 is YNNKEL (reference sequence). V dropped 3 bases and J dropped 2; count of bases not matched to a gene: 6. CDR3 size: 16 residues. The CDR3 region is CASSHWTSDDTDTQYF. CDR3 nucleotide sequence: TGTGCCAGCAGCCACTGGACTAGCGACGACACAGATACGCAGTATTTT.

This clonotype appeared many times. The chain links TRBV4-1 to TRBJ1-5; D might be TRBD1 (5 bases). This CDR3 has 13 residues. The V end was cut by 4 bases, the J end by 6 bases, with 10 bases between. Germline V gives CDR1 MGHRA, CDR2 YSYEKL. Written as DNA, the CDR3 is TGCGCCAGCAGCCCCCCAGGGACTCAGCCCCAGCATTTT. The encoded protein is CASSPPGTQPQHF.

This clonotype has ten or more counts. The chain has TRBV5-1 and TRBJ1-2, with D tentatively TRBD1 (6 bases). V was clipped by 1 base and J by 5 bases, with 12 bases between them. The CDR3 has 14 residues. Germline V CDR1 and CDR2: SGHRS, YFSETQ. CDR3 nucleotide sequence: TGCGCCAGCAGCTTGCTGGGGACACCTTATGGCTACACCTTC. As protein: CASSLLGTPYGYTF.

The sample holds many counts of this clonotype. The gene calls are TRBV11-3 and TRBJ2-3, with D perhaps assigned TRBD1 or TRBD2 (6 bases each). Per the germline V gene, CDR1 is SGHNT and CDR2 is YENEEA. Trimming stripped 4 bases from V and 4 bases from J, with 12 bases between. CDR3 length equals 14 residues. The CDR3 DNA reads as TGTGCCAGCAGCTCTGGGGGGCCGGCAGATACGCAGTATTTT. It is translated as CASSSGGPADTQYF.

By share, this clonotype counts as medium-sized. The CDR3 sequence is CASSPGGTSGGGETQYF. The CDR3 bases are TGTGCCAGCAGCCCCGGCGGGACTAGCGGGGGAGGAGAGACCCAGTACTTC. The V gene is TRBV6-2 or TRBV6-3, the J gene TRBJ2-5; 14 bases are shared with TRBD2. The CDR3 spans 17 residues. Germline assignment: CDR1 MNHEY and CDR2 SVGEGT. Trimming at V came to 6 bases and at J to 4 bases, leaving 10 bases not matched to a gene.

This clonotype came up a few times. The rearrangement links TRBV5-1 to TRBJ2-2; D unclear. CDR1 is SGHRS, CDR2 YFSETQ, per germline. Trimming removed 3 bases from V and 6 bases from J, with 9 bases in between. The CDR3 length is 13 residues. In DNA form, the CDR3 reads TGCGCCAGCAGCTGGACGGCCGCCGGGGAGCTGTTTTTT. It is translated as CASSWTAAGELFF.

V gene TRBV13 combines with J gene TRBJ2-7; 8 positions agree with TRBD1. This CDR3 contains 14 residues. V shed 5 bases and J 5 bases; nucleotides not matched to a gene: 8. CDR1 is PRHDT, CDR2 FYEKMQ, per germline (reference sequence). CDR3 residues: CASSRQGAWNEQYF. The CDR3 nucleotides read TGTGCCAGCAGCCGTCAGGGGGCCTGGAACGAGCAGTACTTC.

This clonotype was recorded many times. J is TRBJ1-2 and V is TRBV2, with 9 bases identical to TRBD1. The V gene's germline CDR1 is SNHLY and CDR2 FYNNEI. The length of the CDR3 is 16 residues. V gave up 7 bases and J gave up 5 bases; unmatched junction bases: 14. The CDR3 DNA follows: TGTGCCAGCAACCCCGGGACAGGGCGAGGAAGTTATGGCTACACCTTC. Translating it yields CASNPGTGRGSYGYTF.